The 28 T cell receptor beta chains below were found in one sample sequenced in a study of synovial regulatory T cells in juvenile arthritis (dated by TCRdb to about 2015). The method behind the library was the immunoSEQ multiplex PCR assay. The immuneACCESS repertoire file appears here via TCRdb, limited to in-frame rearrangements. These files lack a portion of the clones; in checked studies, under half of the deficit traces to unresolved V genes, and the cause of the others is not known. The table kept for this sample lists around 10,000 clones. The ten largest account for roughly 0.9% of the sample. Specimen: Treg cells from blood. The cell subset or site label, read with the paper, signifies: remaining (HLA-DR-negative) circulating blood Treg cells. The receptors here all came from a donor between 2 and 35 years old with juvenile idiopathic arthritis.

This rearrangement joins TRBV6-1 to TRBJ2-4; TCRdb's D call of TRBD1 is untestable without DNA. The CDR3 contains 15 residues. DNA was not recorded. The germline V gene has CDR1 MNHNS and CDR2 SASEGT. The chain's CDR3 is CASSPGQGSKNIQYF.

The chain joins TRBV10-3 to TRBJ2-7. The CDR3 contains 13 residues. The DNA sequence is not available. Germline V CDR1 and CDR2: ENHRY, SYGVKD. CDR3 protein: CAIGKYSSYEQYF.

The chain joins TRBV19 to TRBJ1-2; TCRdb picks TRBD1, but there is no DNA to check that call. In germline, CDR1 is LNHDA, CDR2 SQIVND (reference sequence). The CDR3 has 16 amino acids. DNA is not on record. The CDR3 sequence is CALTPWTASGHYGYTF.

The chain employs TRBV18 and TRBJ2-3; the TCRdb call, TRBD1, lacks DNA for checking. CDR1 is KGHSH, CDR2 LQKENI, per germline. This CDR3 region has 14 residues. The DNA is unrecorded. The CDR3 spells CASSPARGTDTQYF.

The chain employs TRBV9 and TRBJ1-3; TCRdb gives TRBD1 as the D gene, but with no DNA this cannot be confirmed. CDR3 length: 16 residues. The record lacks a DNA sequence. Germline V gene lookup returns CDR1 SGDLS and CDR2 YYNGEE. CDR3 region: CASSVTGGMAGNTIYF.

The gene calls are TRBV5-1 and TRBJ1-3; the D gene TCRdb calls, TRBD1, cannot be checked with no DNA. Germline loops: CDR1 SGHRS, CDR2 YFSETQ. The CDR3 consists of 12 residues. The nucleotide record is missing. The CDR3 here is CASSFTGSTIYF.

The V call is TRBV14, the J call TRBJ2-7; with no DNA, the TCRdb D assignment of TRBD2 cannot be verified. The CDR3 length is 15 residues. The DNA sequence is not available. Germline CDR1 is SGHDN and CDR2 is FVKESK. The CDR3 protein is CASSHGGRRVYEQYF.

The chain combines TRBV18 with TRBJ1-2. Germline-derived CDR1 and CDR2 are KGHSH and LQKENI. The CDR3 extends over 13 amino acids. No DNA was logged. The CDR3 loop is CASSSDLNYGYTF.

The chain links TRBV11-2 to TRBJ2-3; with no DNA, the TCRdb D assignment of TRBD2 cannot be verified. From germline, CDR1 is SGHAT and CDR2 FQNNGV. The CDR3 extends over 17 amino acids. No DNA has been recorded. The CDR3 protein is CASSWSGGGANTDTQYF.

V usage is TRBV21-1 and J usage is TRBJ2-3; there is no DNA to check the TCRdb D call of TRBD2. TRBV21-1 is shown as a pseudogene. The CDR3 is 12 amino acids. No DNA has been recorded. The chain's CDR3 is CASKREGDTQYF.

The chain recombines TRBV6-5 with TRBJ1-4. CDR3 length equals 14 residues. No coding sequence is recorded. CDR1 and CDR2 (germline): MNHEY, SVGAGI. The CDR3 here is CASSERTGNEKLFF.

The gene calls are TRBV6-6 and TRBJ1-5. Looked up from germline, CDR1 is MNHNY and CDR2 is SVGAGI (reference sequence). The CDR3 sequence is 14 residues long. No nucleotide data were recorded. The CDR3 here is CASRTRGSNQPQHF.

V gene TRBV7-2 combines with J gene TRBJ2-6. Germline values: CDR1 SGHTA, CDR2 FQGNSA. CDR3 length: 13 amino acids. Only the protein is on record. The CDR3 here is CASRKSGANVLTF.

The genes are TRBV5-6 and TRBJ2-6; with no DNA, the TCRdb D assignment of TRBD2 cannot be verified. This CDR3 comprises 17 residues. A DNA sequence was not provided. Germline V lookup: CDR1 SGHDT, CDR2 YYEEEE. CDR3 amino acids: CASSTAGLRSGANVLTF.

V is TRBV6-5 and J is TRBJ1-2; TCRdb designates TRBD1, a call that cannot be tested without DNA. The CDR3 covers 13 residues. DNA is not on record. The germline V gene encodes CDR1 MNHEY and CDR2 SVGAGI. The CDR3 sequence is CASRPDRDRGYTF.

The V and J genes are TRBV23-1 and TRBJ1-1; TCRdb proposes TRBD1, but this gene call is untestable without DNA. TRBV23-1 is placed among ORFs of uncertain function. This CDR3 contains 15 residues. No DNA was logged. CDR3 sequence: CASRGQGFLDTEAFF.

The chain carries TRBV7-9 and TRBJ1-4; TCRdb's D call, TRBD1, is unchecked because there is no DNA. This CDR3 comprises 16 residues. DNA is not on record. Per germline, CDR1 SEHNR and CDR2 FQNEAQ (reference sequence). CDR3 residues: CASSLGSSATNEKLFF.

The genes are TRBV28 and TRBJ1-3; TCRdb names TRBD1, which stays unverified in the absence of DNA. There are 15 residues in the CDR3. A DNA sequence was not provided. Germline CDR1 and CDR2: MDHEN and SYDVKM. CDR3 amino acids: CASYPGGVGGNTIYF.

The chain recombines TRBV27 with TRBJ2-7; TCRdb's D call of TRBD2 is untestable without DNA. CDR3 length: 14 amino acids. No DNA is listed. Per the germline V gene, CDR1 is MNHEY and CDR2 is SMNVEV (reference sequence). The CDR3 here is CASSWGLTSSEQYF.

The V and J genes are TRBV4-1 and TRBJ2-7; TCRdb lists TRBD1, though no DNA is available to test this call. The CDR3 has 13 residues. The nucleotide record is missing. Germline V gene data show CDR1 as MGHRA and CDR2 as YSYEKL. The CDR3 loop reads CASSQDQGLEQYF.

V is TRBV18 and J is TRBJ2-2; TCRdb selects TRBD2, and the lack of DNA leaves this call unchecked. CDR1 is KGHSH, CDR2 LQKENI, per germline. The CDR3 is 15 amino acids. Only the protein is available. CDR3: CASSPWGEETGELFF.

J is TRBJ2-2 and V is TRBV20-1; the TCRdb D gene call, TRBD2, has no DNA to confirm it. Germline CDR1 DFQATT, CDR2 SNEGSKA (reference sequence). This CDR3 is built from 11 residues. Only the protein is available. The CDR3 loop reads CSASSGRELFF.

The chain carries TRBV7-6 and TRBJ2-4; there is no DNA to check the TCRdb D call of TRBD2. Per the germline V gene, CDR1 is SGHVS and CDR2 is FNYEAQ. This CDR3 has 16 residues. No DNA was logged. CDR3 sequence: CASSPGGPLAKNIQYF.

The chain has TRBV21-1 and TRBJ2-7. TRBV21-1 is an annotated pseudogene. CDR3 length: 15 amino acids. This entry has no DNA. CDR3 residues: CASSKEGDTLYEQYF.

The chain recombines TRBV5-6 with TRBJ2-7; TCRdb gives TRBD1 as the D gene, but with no DNA this cannot be confirmed. The germline gives CDR1 SGHDT, CDR2 YYEEEE. CDR3 length equals 14 residues. This entry has no DNA. The CDR3 loop is CASSPDRGLYEQYF.

V usage is TRBV11-2 and J usage is TRBJ2-4; no DNA is available, so the TRBD2 call from TCRdb remains unchecked. The CDR3 covers 16 residues. The nucleotide record is missing. Germline CDR1 reads SGHAT; CDR2 reads FQNNGV. This CDR3 is CASSLDQGLAKNIQYF.

The chain employs TRBV5-1 and TRBJ2-1. The CDR3 sequence is 13 residues long. No DNA sequence was recorded. Germline V gene sequence: CDR1 SGHRS, CDR2 YFSETQ. CDR3 region: CASSLEGYDEQFF.

CDR3 residues: CASSQDSRGGTPSTQYF. This chain links TRBV4-3 with TRBJ2-3. The CDR3 consists of 17 residues. The entry carries no DNA sequence. In germline, CDR1 is LGHNA, CDR2 YSLEER.